A selection of T cell receptor beta chains follows, all from one sample in a study of blood T cell repertoires in COVID-19. The data were produced by immunoSEQ multiplex PCR, yet TCRdb's version contains in-frame clones alone and is incomplete. This sample has about 200,000 clones, with 86% found just once. Specimen: PBMCs or T cells enriched from blood (not recorded which). Receptors originate from a man aged 35-49 years with acute COVID-19. Both conserved end residues are part of each CDR3. The D gene is left open where the match is weak. Clone sizes are given selectively: once, few, many, or a class where the clone is expanded.

d_gene	abundance	v_gene	j_gene	CDR3nt	CDR3aa
-	-	TRBV20-1	TRBJ1-5	TGCAGTGCGTCAGGGAATCAGCCCCAGCATTTT	CSASGNQPQHF
-	-	TRBV28	TRBJ2-2	TGTGCCAGCACCTATAACACCGGGGAGCTGTTTTTT	CASTYNTGELFF
TRBD1	-	TRBV18	TRBJ2-7	TGTGCCAGCTCACCAATAGGACAGGGGTCCTACGAGCAGTACTTC	CASSPIGQGSYEQYF
TRBD1	-	TRBV20-1	TRBJ2-7	TGCAGTGCGGCCAGGGGGCAGGAGCAGTACTTC	CSAARGQEQYF
TRBD2	-	TRBV4-2	TRBJ2-7	TGTGCCAGCACCCCGGGGGGTGGCTCCTACGAGCAGTACTTC	CASTPGGGSYEQYF
-	-	TRBV6-5	TRBJ2-2	TGTGCCAGCAGCGAGGGAGTCCGGGGCACCGGGGAGCTGTTTTTT	CASSEGVRGTGELFF
TRBD1	-	TRBV7-9	TRBJ1-5	TGTGCCAGCAGCCTAGGACAGGGGAATAGTGACAATCAGCCCCAGCATTTT	CASSLGQGNSDNQPQHF
TRBD1	-	TRBV30	TRBJ2-7	TGTGCCTGGACCGAAACAGGGGCCGAGCAGTACTTC	CAWTETGAEQYF
-	few	TRBV15	TRBJ1-6	TGTGCCACCAGCAGAGTGGGCATTAATTCACCCCTCCACTTT	CATSRVGINSPLHF
TRBD1	once	TRBV24-1	TRBJ1-2	TGTGCCACCAGCGAAACTATGGACAGGGGTCACTATGGCTACACCTTC	CATSETMDRGHYGYTF
-	-	TRBV18	TRBJ1-4	TGTGCCAGCACCTACCAAAGTGGGCCTAATGAAAAACTGTTTTTT	CASTYQSGPNEKLFF
-	once	TRBV30	TRBJ2-7	TGTGCCTGGAGTACGGAGACCTACGAGCAGTACTTC	CAWSTETYEQYF
-	once	TRBV7-2	TRBJ2-5	TGTGCCAGCAGCTTACCCCCTGCCGAGGAGACCCAGTACTTC	CASSLPPAEETQYF
TRBD1	-	TRBV7-2	TRBJ2-7	TGTGCCAGCAGCTTAGCTCAAGGGGGCACATACGAGCAGTACTTC	CASSLAQGGTYEQYF
-	-	TRBV18	TRBJ1-5	TGTGCCAGCTCACCACCGCGGTCCGGGAAGATGGGCAATCAGCCCCAGCATTTT	CASSPPRSGKMGNQPQHF
TRBD2	-	TRBV29-1	TRBJ2-1	TGCAGCGTGAGACACACCGCGGGAGACAATGAGCAGTTCTTC	CSVRHTAGDNEQFF
TRBD2	-	TRBV5-4	TRBJ2-5	TGTGCCAGCAGCTGGGGAGGGCAAGAGACCCAGTACTTC	CASSWGGQETQYF
-	-	TRBV4-2	TRBJ1-4	TGTGCCAGCAGCCAAGAGTTGGGGGCCAATGAAAAACTGTTTTTT	CASSQELGANEKLFF
-	-	TRBV3-1/TRBV3-2	TRBJ1-1	TGTGCCAGCAGCCCGCCAGGGGCAGCTTACACTGAAGCTTTCTTT	CASSPPGAAYTEAFF
TRBD1	-	TRBV30	TRBJ2-2	TGTGCCTGGCGGACAGGGGCCGGCACCGGGGAGCTGTTTTTT	CAWRTGAGTGELFF
TRBD1	-	TRBV27	TRBJ2-2	TGTGCCAGCAGTTTATTAGGACAGGGGCGACCTGAGCTGTTTTTT	CASSLLGQGRPELFF
TRBD1	-	TRBV28	TRBJ1-2	TGTGCCAGCAGACGCCAACAGGGGAGCGGCTATGGCTACACCTTC	CASRRQQGSGYGYTF
-	-	TRBV2	TRBJ1-5	TGTGCCAGCAGTGGACCAGGGAAAAACAATCAGCCCCAGCATTTT	CASSGPGKNNQPQHF
-	-	TRBV9	TRBJ2-7	TGTGCCAGCAGCGCCCCGGGACACCTCTACGAGCAGTACTTC	CASSAPGHLYEQYF
-	-	TRBV6-6	TRBJ2-4	TGTGCCAGCAGTTACGATAGTGGGAGCAAAAACATTCAGTACTTC	CASSYDSGSKNIQYF
-	-	TRBV7-8	TRBJ1-1	TGTGCCAGCAGCTTAGAGGTCATGGCGGTGAACACTGAAGCTTTCTTT	CASSLEVMAVNTEAFF
-	-	TRBV5-6	TRBJ2-2	TGTGCCAGCAACATAGTGAGGGCCGGGGAGCTGTTTTTT	CASNIVRAGELFF
-	-	TRBV5-1	TRBJ1-1	TGCGCCAGCAGCTTCGGAGTAGACACTGAAGCTTTCTTT	CASSFGVDTEAFF
TRBD1	-	TRBV15	TRBJ2-7	TGTGCCACCTCTAGGGGTGGACAGGGTTCCCACGAGCAGTACTTC	CATSRGGQGSHEQYF
-	-	TRBV30	TRBJ1-5	TGTGCCTGGAGTGAAAGCCCGGCCGGGCAGCCCCAGCATTTT	CAWSESPAGQPQHF
TRBD2	once	TRBV19	TRBJ2-7	TGTGCCAGTAGTCGGGGGGGGGCGGATTCCTACGAGCAGTACTTC	CASSRGGADSYEQYF
-	-	TRBV6-5	TRBJ2-7	TGTGCCAGCAGACACTCCTACGAGCAGTACTTC	CASRHSYEQYF
-	-	TRBV4-1	TRBJ2-7	TGCGCCAGCAGCCAGACAGGTCCCTACGAGCAGTACTTC	CASSQTGPYEQYF
-	-	TRBV5-6	TRBJ2-2	TGTGCCAGCAGCCCCCAAGTGGACAGTACAAACACCGGGGAGCTGTTTTTT	CASSPQVDSTNTGELFF
-	few	TRBV2	TRBJ2-3	TGTGCCAGCAGTGAACAGGCAAGAGATACGCAGTATTTT	CASSEQARDTQYF
TRBD2	-	TRBV5-1	TRBJ2-1	TGCGCCAGCATCCAACTTGCGGGAGGTGAGCAGTTCTTC	CASIQLAGGEQFF
TRBD2	-	TRBV2	TRBJ2-1	TGTGCCAGCAGCCCCGCGGGGCTAGCGGGCTCCTACAATGAGCAGTTCTTC	CASSPAGLAGSYNEQFF
-	-	TRBV11-2	TRBJ2-1	TGTGCCAGCAGCTTTGTACTACCTAATGAGCAGTTCTTC	CASSFVLPNEQFF
TRBD1	-	TRBV20-1	TRBJ2-7	TGCAGTGCTAGTTATAAGGGGGCAGGATCGAGGCAGTACTTC	CSASYKGAGSRQYF
TRBD1	-	TRBV5-1	TRBJ1-4	TGCGCCAGCATAGCCGGGACAGGCCGTAATGAAAAACTGTTTTTT	CASIAGTGRNEKLFF
-	once	TRBV6-1	TRBJ2-5	TGTGCCAGCAGTGAAGACGCGGGGTGGGGGACCCAGTACTTC	CASSEDAGWGTQYF
-	-	TRBV5-8	TRBJ2-1	TGTGCCAGCAGCTCCTCGGGACTCGCCTTCAATGAGCAGTTCTTC	CASSSSGLAFNEQFF
TRBD2	-	TRBV9	TRBJ2-1	TGTGCCAGCAGCGTAGGAGGACTAGCATACAATGAGCAGTTCTTC	CASSVGGLAYNEQFF
-	-	TRBV19	TRBJ2-1	TGTGCCAGTAGTTCTTTCTCCTACAATGAGCAGTTCTTC	CASSSFSYNEQFF
TRBD1	few	TRBV3-1/TRBV3-2	TRBJ1-3	TGTGCCAGCAGCCCTCCGGGACAGATAAGCTCTGGAAACACCATATATTTT	CASSPPGQISSGNTIYF
-	-	TRBV28	TRBJ2-1	TGTGCCAGCAATGACAGGAAACCCTACAATGAGCAGTTCTTC	CASNDRKPYNEQFF
-	-	TRBV19	TRBJ1-1	TGTGCCAGTAGTATCTACACTGAAGCTTTCTTT	CASSIYTEAFF
-	-	TRBV5-1	TRBJ1-1	TGCGCCAGCAGCTTGCCAAGACAACCGAACACTGAAGCTTTCTTT	CASSLPRQPNTEAFF
-	-	TRBV15	TRBJ2-7	TGTGCCACCAGCAGAGAAACCCACGGTGCCTCCTACGAGCAGTACTTC	CATSRETHGASYEQYF